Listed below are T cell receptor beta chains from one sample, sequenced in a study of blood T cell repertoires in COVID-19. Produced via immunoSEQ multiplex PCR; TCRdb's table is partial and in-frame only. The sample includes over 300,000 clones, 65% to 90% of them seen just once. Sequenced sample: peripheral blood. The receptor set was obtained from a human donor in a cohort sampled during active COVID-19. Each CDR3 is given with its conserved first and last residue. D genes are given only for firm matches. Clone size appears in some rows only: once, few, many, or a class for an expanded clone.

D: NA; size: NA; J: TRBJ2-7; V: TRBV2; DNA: TGTGCCAGCAGTGAAGGGGGGGTCAAATACGAGCAGTACTTC; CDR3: CASSEGGVKYEQYF
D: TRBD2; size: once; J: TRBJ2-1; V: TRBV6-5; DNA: TGTGCCAGCAGTTACACGGGGGGGGCCTACAATGAGCAGTTCTTC; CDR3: CASSYTGGAYNEQFF
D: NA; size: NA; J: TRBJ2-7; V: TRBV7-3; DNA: TGTGCCAGCAGCTTAGGAAGCGAAACGTCCGAGCAGTACTTC; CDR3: CASSLGSETSEQYF
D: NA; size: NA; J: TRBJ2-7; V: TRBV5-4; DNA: TGTGCCAGCAGCTTGGGAGAAGCCTACGAGCAGTACTTC; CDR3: CASSLGEAYEQYF
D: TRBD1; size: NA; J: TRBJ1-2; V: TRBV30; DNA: TGTGCCTGGAGGGTTGGGACAGCTAACTATGGCTACACCTTC; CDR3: CAWRVGTANYGYTF
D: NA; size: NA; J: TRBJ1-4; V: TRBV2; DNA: TGTGCCAGCCGAGGCAGGGTGGGAGAAAAACTGTTTTTT; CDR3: CASRGRVGEKLFF
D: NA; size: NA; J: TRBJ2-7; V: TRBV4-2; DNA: TGTGCCAGCAGCCCCCCTCTGGGGACTCCCTCCTACGAGCAGTACTTC; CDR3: CASSPPLGTPSYEQYF
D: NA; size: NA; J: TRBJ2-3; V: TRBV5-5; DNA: TGTGCCAGCAGCTTGGCAGGGTCGATCACAGATACGCAGTATTTT; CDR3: CASSLAGSITDTQYF
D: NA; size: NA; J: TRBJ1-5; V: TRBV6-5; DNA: TGTGCCAGCAAAATAGGCCCGGGGGATCAGCCCCAGCATTTT; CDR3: CASKIGPGDQPQHF
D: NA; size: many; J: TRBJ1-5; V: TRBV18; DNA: TGTGCCAGCTCACCTGGGGCAGATAGCAATCAGCCCCAGCATTTT; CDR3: CASSPGADSNQPQHF
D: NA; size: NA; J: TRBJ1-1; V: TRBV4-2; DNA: TGTGCCAGCAGCCAACTCTCTGCTGAAGCTTTCTTT; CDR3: CASSQLSAEAFF
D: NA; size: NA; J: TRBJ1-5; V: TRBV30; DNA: TGTGCCTGGAGTGCGGGGGGTCAGCCCCAGCATTTT; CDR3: CAWSAGGQPQHF
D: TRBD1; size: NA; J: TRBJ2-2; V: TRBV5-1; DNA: TGCGCCAGCAGCCCACGGCTCCAGGGGGATGGCGGGGAGCTGTTTTTT; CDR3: CASSPRLQGDGGELFF
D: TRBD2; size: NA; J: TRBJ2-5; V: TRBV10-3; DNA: TGTGCCATCAGTGAATCGGGACTAGCGGGGCAAGAGACCCAGTACTTC; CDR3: CAISESGLAGQETQYF
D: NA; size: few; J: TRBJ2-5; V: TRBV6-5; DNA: TGTGCCAGCACCGAGCGGATCCAAGAGACCCAGTACTTC; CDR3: CASTERIQETQYF
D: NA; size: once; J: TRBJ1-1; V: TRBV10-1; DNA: TGCGCCAGCCGGGGAGCCAACACTGAAGCTTTCTTT; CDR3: CASRGANTEAFF
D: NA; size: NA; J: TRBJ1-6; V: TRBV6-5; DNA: TGTGCCAGCAGTTACGACTCCCCGGCGGGTAATTCACCCCTCCACTTT; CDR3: CASSYDSPAGNSPLHF
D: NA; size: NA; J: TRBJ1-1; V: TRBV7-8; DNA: TGTGCCAGCAGCTTAACAGTCACCATGAACACTGAAGCTTTCTTT; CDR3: CASSLTVTMNTEAFF
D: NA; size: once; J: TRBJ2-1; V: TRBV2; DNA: TGTGCCAGCAGGGCTGAGACAGGAAGATCACCTGAGCAGTTCTTC; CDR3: CASRAETGRSPEQFF
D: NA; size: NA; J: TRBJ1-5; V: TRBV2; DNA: TGTGCCAGCAGACTACAGGAATTAGGCAATCAGCCCCAGCATTTT; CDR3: CASRLQELGNQPQHF
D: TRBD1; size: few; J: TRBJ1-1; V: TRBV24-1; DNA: TGTGCCACCAAGGAGACAGGGGGCCCTGAAGCTTTCTTT; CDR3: CATKETGGPEAFF
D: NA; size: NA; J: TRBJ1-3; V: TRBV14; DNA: TGTGCCAGCAGCCAAGATCCGGGATCCGGAAACACCATATATTTT; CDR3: CASSQDPGSGNTIYF
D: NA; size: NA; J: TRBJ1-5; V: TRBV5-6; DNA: TGTGCCAGCAGCTCTGGCAGGGATAAGCCCCAGCATTTT; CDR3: CASSSGRDKPQHF
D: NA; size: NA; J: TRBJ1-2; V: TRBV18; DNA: TGTGCCAGCTCACCAACCGGGACAAATGATGGCTACACCTTC; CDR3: CASSPTGTNDGYTF
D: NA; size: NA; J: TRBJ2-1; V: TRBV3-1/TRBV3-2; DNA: TGTGCCAGCAGCCAAGTTTCACGGGAGCAGTTCTTC; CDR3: CASSQVSREQFF
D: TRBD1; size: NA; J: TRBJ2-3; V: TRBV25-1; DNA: TGTGCCAGCAGTGAAGGGACAGCCAGCACAGATACGCAGTATTTT; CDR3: CASSEGTASTDTQYF
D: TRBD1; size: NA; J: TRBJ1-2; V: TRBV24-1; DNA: TGTGCCACCAGTGATTTGGCTTGGGGACAGCGCACAGGCTACACCTTC; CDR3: CATSDLAWGQRTGYTF
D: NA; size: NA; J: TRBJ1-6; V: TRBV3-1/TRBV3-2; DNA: TGTGCCAGCAGCCACCGTTCAGAATATAATTCACCCCTCCACTTT; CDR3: CASSHRSEYNSPLHF
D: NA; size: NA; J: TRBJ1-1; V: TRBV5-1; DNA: TGCGCCAGCAGCTTTGCCGGATCGCGAGGGTCTTTCTTT; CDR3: CASSFAGSRGSFF
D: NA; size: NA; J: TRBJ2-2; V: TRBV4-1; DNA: TGCGCCAGCAGCCTTTCGGCGAACACCGGGGAGCTGTTTTTT; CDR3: CASSLSANTGELFF
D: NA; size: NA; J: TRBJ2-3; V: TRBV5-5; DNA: TGTGCCAGCAGCTTGCGGGTGCCAGATACGCAGTATTTT; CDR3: CASSLRVPDTQYF
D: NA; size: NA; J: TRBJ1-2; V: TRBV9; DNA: TGTGCCAGCAGCGACCTTTTAGGCCGGGACAAAGCTAACTATGGCTACACCTTC; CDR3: CASSDLLGRDKANYGYTF
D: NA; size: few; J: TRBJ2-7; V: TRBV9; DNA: TGTGCCAGCAGCCTCCAAGGCAGCGGCCTTGACGAGCAGTACTTC; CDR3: CASSLQGSGLDEQYF
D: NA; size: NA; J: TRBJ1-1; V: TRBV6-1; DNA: TGTGCCAGCAGTGAGAGTCTCACTGAAGCTTTCTTT; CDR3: CASSESLTEAFF
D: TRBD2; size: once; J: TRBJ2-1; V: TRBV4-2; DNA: TGTGCCAGCAGCCAAGTGGTAGCGGGGGGAGATTACAATGAGCAGTTCTTC; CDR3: CASSQVVAGGDYNEQFF
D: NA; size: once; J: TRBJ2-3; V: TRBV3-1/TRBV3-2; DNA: TGTGCCAGCAGCCACCAGAGTGCGGGGAGAGATACGCAGTATTTT; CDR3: CASSHQSAGRDTQYF
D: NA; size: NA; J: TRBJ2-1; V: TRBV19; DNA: TGTGCCAGTAGTCTTCGACTAGGGGCATGGGGGGAGCAGTTCTTC; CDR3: CASSLRLGAWGEQFF
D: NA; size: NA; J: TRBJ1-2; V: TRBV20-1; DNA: TGCAGTGCCACAGAGTTCTATGGCTACACCTTC; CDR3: CSATEFYGYTF
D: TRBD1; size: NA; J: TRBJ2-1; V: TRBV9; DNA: TGTGCCAGCAGCCGGGACAGGGGCTACAATGAGCAGTTCTTC; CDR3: CASSRDRGYNEQFF
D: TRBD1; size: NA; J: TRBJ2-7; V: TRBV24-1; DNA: TGTGCCACCAGGGCAGGGGGCGCGGGGGAGCAGTACTTC; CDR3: CATRAGGAGEQYF
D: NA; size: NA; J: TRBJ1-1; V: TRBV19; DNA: TGTGCCCTCCTTAGGGGCACTGAAGCTTTCTTT; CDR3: CALLRGTEAFF
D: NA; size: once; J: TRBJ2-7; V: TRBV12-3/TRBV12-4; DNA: TGTGCCAGCAGGAGAGACAGATCCTACGAGCAGTACTTC; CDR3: CASRRDRSYEQYF
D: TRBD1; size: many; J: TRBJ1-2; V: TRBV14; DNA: TGTGCCAGCAGCTACCCGACAGGGCCTAAATCTTTC; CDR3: CASSYPTGPKSF
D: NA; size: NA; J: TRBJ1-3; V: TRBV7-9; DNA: TGTGCCAGCAGCCTCGGTGAGAGCTCTGGAAACACCATATATTTT; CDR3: CASSLGESSGNTIYF
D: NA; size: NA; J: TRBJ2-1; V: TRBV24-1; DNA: TGTGCCACCAGTGACGCAGACTTAAGGAAGCAGTTCTTC; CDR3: CATSDADLRKQFF
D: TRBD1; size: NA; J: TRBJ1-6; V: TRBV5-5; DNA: TGTGCCAGCAGCTCCGGGACAGGGTATAATTCACCCCTCCACTTT; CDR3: CASSSGTGYNSPLHF
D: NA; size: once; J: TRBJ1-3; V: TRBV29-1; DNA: TGCAGCGTTGAAGGGGGAGAACTTTCTGGAAACACCATATATTTT; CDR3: CSVEGGELSGNTIYF
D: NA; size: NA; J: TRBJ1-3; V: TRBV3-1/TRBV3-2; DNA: TGTGCCAGCAGCCAAGTAGTCCAGGGCGGCACCATATATTTT; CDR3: CASSQVVQGGTIYF
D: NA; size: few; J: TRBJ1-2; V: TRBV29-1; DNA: TGCAGTGATCTACAGGATGGCTACACCTTC; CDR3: CSDLQDGYTF
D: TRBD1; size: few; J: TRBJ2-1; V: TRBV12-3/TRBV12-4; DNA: TGTGCCAGCAGCTCCAACGCCGGGACAGGGGAGTTCTTC; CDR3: CASSSNAGTGEFF
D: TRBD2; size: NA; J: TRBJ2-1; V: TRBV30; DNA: TGTGCCCGCAGCGCTAGCGGGGGCCGCTACAATGAGCAGTTCTTC; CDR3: CARSASGGRYNEQFF
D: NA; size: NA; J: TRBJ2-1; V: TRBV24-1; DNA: TGTGCCACCAGTGATTTGGGGCAGAATGAGCAGTTCTTC; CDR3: CATSDLGQNEQFF
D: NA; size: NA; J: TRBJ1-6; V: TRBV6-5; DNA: TGTGCCAGCAGGGCGAACAGACCTCAGTCCTCACCCCTCCACTTT; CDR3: CASRANRPQSSPLHF
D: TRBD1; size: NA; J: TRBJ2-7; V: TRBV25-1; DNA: TGTGCCAGCAGTGAGTTGACAGGGTCCAACGAGCAGTACTTC; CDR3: CASSELTGSNEQYF